Listed below are T cell receptor beta chains from one sample, sequenced in a study of blood T cell repertoires in COVID-19. Sequencing was performed with immunoSEQ multiplex PCR; in TCRdb, only in-frame clones are kept and a portion is missing. The sample has 110,000 or so clones, roughly 85% seen once. Sample: peripheral blood. These receptors originate from a woman aged 60-70 years with acute or convalescent COVID-19. CDR3s include the opening cysteine and the closing phenylalanine or tryptophan. D genes are given only for firm matches. Only some rows state a clone size, as once, few, many or a class for expanded clones.

abundance	d_gene	j_gene	v_gene	CDR3nt	CDR3aa
NA	TRBD1	TRBJ2-7	TRBV2	TGTGCCAGCAGTCCCGGGACAGGGAACCTCTACGAGCAGTACTTC	CASSPGTGNLYEQYF
NA	TRBD1	TRBJ2-7	TRBV5-4	TGTGCCAGCAGCTACAACAGGGGGCGTTCCTACGAGCAGTACTTC	CASSYNRGRSYEQYF
NA	NA	TRBJ1-5	TRBV12-3/TRBV12-4	TGTGCCAGCAGTTTCGAACAGGTCTCATCCCAGCATTTT	CASSFEQVSSQHF
NA	TRBD2	TRBJ2-1	TRBV5-1	TGCGCCAGCAGCTCCCGGACTAGCGACGGTGAGCAGTTCTTC	CASSSRTSDGEQFF
once	TRBD1	TRBJ1-5	TRBV19	TGTGCCAGCAAGACAGGGGACGCGGTTGGCAATCAGCCCCAGCATTTT	CASKTGDAVGNQPQHF
NA	TRBD1	TRBJ1-5	TRBV30	TGTGCCTGGAGTACAGGGGCGGGTCAGCCCCAGCATTTT	CAWSTGAGQPQHF
NA	TRBD2	TRBJ2-2	TRBV19	TGTGCCTGCACACAGCGGGAGGGCCTCACCGGGGAGCTGTTTTTT	CACTQREGLTGELFF
NA	TRBD2	TRBJ2-7	TRBV6-2/TRBV6-3	TGTGCCAGCAGTCCCCTCCCGCGACTAGCGGGAGGGTCCCACTACGAGCAGTACTTC	CASSPLPRLAGGSHYEQYF
NA	TRBD2	TRBJ2-3	TRBV5-6	TGTGCCAGCAGCTTGGGAGTGACTAGCGGGGGAGGAGATACGCAGTATTTT	CASSLGVTSGGGDTQYF
NA	NA	TRBJ2-5	TRBV12-5	TGTGCTAGTGGTCTGGGACAGGTGGGAGGGAAAGAGACCCAGTACTTC	CASGLGQVGGKETQYF
NA	TRBD1	TRBJ1-2	TRBV28	TGTGCCAGCAGCACGCAACGACAGGGTTACTATGGCTACACCTTC	CASSTQRQGYYGYTF
NA	TRBD2	TRBJ2-7	TRBV5-4	TGTGCCAGCAGCACCCGACTAGCGGGAGTCAACGAGCAGTACTTC	CASSTRLAGVNEQYF
NA	TRBD1	TRBJ1-4	TRBV5-8	TGTGCCAGCAGCTTCCCGTCAGGGGGGTTATCAACTAATGAAAAACTGTTTTTT	CASSFPSGGLSTNEKLFF
NA	TRBD2	TRBJ2-7	TRBV5-1	TGCGCCAGCTCTAGCGGGGCCTCCTACGAGCAGTACTTC	CASSSGASYEQYF
NA	NA	TRBJ1-3	TRBV29-1	TGCAGCGTTGTCGGGGGATTAGGAAACACCATATATTTT	CSVVGGLGNTIYF
NA	TRBD1	TRBJ2-3	TRBV23-1	TGCGCCAGCAGTCACCCAGACCAGGGGGCAGGGCGCACAGATACGCAGTATTTT	CASSHPDQGAGRTDTQYF
NA	NA	TRBJ1-1	TRBV2	TGTGCCAGCAGTGTGGAGGCTGAAGCTTTCTTT	CASSVEAEAFF
NA	NA	TRBJ1-1	TRBV6-6	TGTGCCAGCAGACCTACAGGGATTCCTTTCAACACTGAAGCTTTCTTT	CASRPTGIPFNTEAFF
NA	TRBD1	TRBJ2-7	TRBV4-3	TGCGCCAGCAGCCAACGGCTCCCATCGCGGGACAGGGGGACCGTCCCATCTTACGAGCAGTACTTC	CASSQRLPSRDRGTVPSYEQYF
NA	NA	TRBJ2-1	TRBV11-2	TGTGCCAGCAGCGGCTACGGACTATACAATGAGCAGTTCTTC	CASSGYGLYNEQFF
NA	NA	TRBJ2-7	TRBV29-1	TGCAGCGTCGGGACACTCTCCTACGAGCAGTACTTC	CSVGTLSYEQYF
NA	TRBD2	TRBJ2-7	TRBV7-2	TGTGCCAGCAGCTTAGGTGTTGGCGGGAGCAGGAACGAGCAGTACTTC	CASSLGVGGSRNEQYF
NA	TRBD2	TRBJ2-2	TRBV4-1	TGCGCCAGCAGCCAAGATGGGGCAGCGGGGGCGACGAGGACCGGGGAGCTGTTTTTT	CASSQDGAAGATRTGELFF
NA	NA	TRBJ1-2	TRBV9	TGTGCCAGCAGCGTAGGTCAGGGCCCTTATGGCTACACCTTC	CASSVGQGPYGYTF
NA	NA	TRBJ2-1	TRBV12-3/TRBV12-4	TGTGCCAGCAGTTCCATTGACAATGAGCAGTTCTTC	CASSSIDNEQFF
NA	TRBD2	TRBJ2-7	TRBV3-1/TRBV3-2	TGTGCCAGCAGCCTTCTAGCGGTTGGGCAACCTTCCTACGAGCAGTACTTC	CASSLLAVGQPSYEQYF
NA	NA	TRBJ2-3	TRBV7-2	TGTGCCAGCAGCTTAGTTGGAGGAAAGGGTACGCAGTATTTT	CASSLVGGKGTQYF
NA	NA	TRBJ1-5	TRBV4-2	TGTGCCAGCAGCCAAGACCGGACAGTTAATCAGCCCCAGCATTTT	CASSQDRTVNQPQHF
many	NA	TRBJ2-5	TRBV5-6	TGTGCCAGCCGGGAAAGACAAGAGACCCAGTACTTC	CASRERQETQYF
NA	NA	TRBJ2-3	TRBV5-1	TGCGCCAGCAGCTTAGGCGCGGCTAGCACAGATACGCAGTATTTT	CASSLGAASTDTQYF
NA	TRBD2	TRBJ2-5	TRBV11-3	TGTGCCAGCAGCCCCCCCGGGGAGGGCCAAGAGACCCAGTACTTC	CASSPPGEGQETQYF
few	TRBD1	TRBJ1-2	TRBV19	TGTGCCAGTAGCGTAGACAGGGGCTATGGCTACACCTTC	CASSVDRGYGYTF
NA	TRBD1	TRBJ2-7	TRBV3-1/TRBV3-2	TGTGCCAGCAGCCAAGCAGACAGGGGGCCCTACGAGCAGTACTTC	CASSQADRGPYEQYF
NA	NA	TRBJ2-3	TRBV10-3	TGTGCCATCAGTGGGACTAGCACAGATACGCAGTATTTT	CAISGTSTDTQYF
NA	NA	TRBJ1-5	TRBV30	TGTGCCTGGAGTACCAGTGACAGATACAATCAGCCCCAGCATTTT	CAWSTSDRYNQPQHF
NA	TRBD2	TRBJ2-7	TRBV30	TGTGCCTGGAGTGCCATCGGGGGGAAAAGCTACGAGCAGTACTTC	CAWSAIGGKSYEQYF
NA	TRBD2	TRBJ2-1	TRBV5-1	TGCGCCAGCAGCTTGGCCTCCGGGACTAGCGGGGGGTTGGATGAGCAGTTCTTC	CASSLASGTSGGLDEQFF
NA	NA	TRBJ2-3	TRBV4-1	TGCGCCAGCAGCCAAGGTCTTGGGCGCCCCGGCACAGATACGCAGTATTTT	CASSQGLGRPGTDTQYF
NA	NA	TRBJ1-2	TRBV6-5	TGTGCCAGCACCCTAAGGGGGGGGAACTATGGCTACACCTTC	CASTLRGGNYGYTF
NA	TRBD1	TRBJ1-2	TRBV7-9	TGTGCCAGCAGCTTGGGACAGGGAGAAGGGGGCTACACCTTC	CASSLGQGEGGYTF
NA	NA	TRBJ2-4	TRBV6-4	TGTGCCAGCAGTAAGGGGCTTGACATTCAGTACTTC	CASSKGLDIQYF